A selection of T cell receptor beta chains follows, all from one sample in a study of blood T cell repertoires in COVID-19. Data came from immunoSEQ multiplex PCR; TCRdb stores just in-frame clones and leaves some out. The repertoire includes roughly 200,000 clones, around 86% of them detected once, and 3% to 3.5% sits in the top ten. Sequenced input: peripheral blood. The source of these receptors is a man between 60 and 75 years old with acute or convalescent COVID-19. CDR3s include the opening cysteine and the closing phenylalanine or tryptophan. D genes are given only for firm matches.

D: -
V: TRBV28
J: TRBJ1-1
CDR3: CASTRRPTMNTEAFF

D: TRBD2
V: TRBV9
J: TRBJ2-1
CDR3: CASSVGGGGYYNEQFF

D: TRBD2
V: TRBV11-2
J: TRBJ2-1
CDR3: CASSLGAGGPSYNEQFF

D: TRBD1
V: TRBV12-5
J: TRBJ1-2
CDR3: CASGWGTGDSGYTF

D: -
V: TRBV5-1
J: TRBJ2-7
CDR3: CASSLLDRYHPSYEQYF

D: TRBD2
V: TRBV6-1
J: TRBJ2-3
CDR3: CASSDRGGGGAFLYF

D: -
V: TRBV2
J: TRBJ1-1
CDR3: CASSPRTPVNTEAFF

D: TRBD1
V: TRBV6-5
J: TRBJ1-5
CDR3: CASRATGPNQPQHF

D: -
V: TRBV28
J: TRBJ1-1
CDR3: CASSLPGTKAFF

D: -
V: TRBV3-1/TRBV3-2
J: TRBJ2-7
CDR3: CASSPRARVYEQYF

D: -
V: TRBV9
J: TRBJ2-5
CDR3: CASSVGRVRAQGTQYF

D: -
V: TRBV4-1
J: TRBJ1-4
CDR3: CASSQWGVSNEKLFF

D: TRBD1
V: TRBV9
J: TRBJ2-1
CDR3: CASSGGQKYNEQFF

D: -
V: TRBV1
J: TRBJ2-7
CDR3: CTSSPSGTSGGNEQYF

D: -
V: TRBV5-1
J: TRBJ1-5
CDR3: CASSMGQGNQPQHF

D: TRBD1
V: TRBV5-8
J: TRBJ1-1
CDR3: CASSQGDRGGTEAFF

D: -
V: TRBV7-6
J: TRBJ2-2
CDR3: CASSLARTGELFF

D: TRBD1
V: TRBV5-4
J: TRBJ2-7
CDR3: CASSWGTGGWEQYF

D: TRBD1
V: TRBV2
J: TRBJ1-1
CDR3: CASGSEDRGFAFF

D: TRBD1
V: TRBV18
J: TRBJ1-1
CDR3: CASSLSTGKDTEAFF

D: TRBD2
V: TRBV6-5
J: TRBJ2-2
CDR3: CASSERGGLNGELFF

D: -
V: TRBV18
J: TRBJ1-3
CDR3: CASSPDTVSGNTIYF

D: TRBD1
V: TRBV6-2/TRBV6-3
J: TRBJ2-1
CDR3: CASSDRGNNEQFF

D: -
V: TRBV6-5
J: TRBJ2-5
CDR3: CASRWTYSQETQYF

D: -
V: TRBV9
J: TRBJ2-5
CDR3: CASSASVAGLRETQYF

D: TRBD1
V: TRBV7-6
J: TRBJ2-1
CDR3: CASSKRTQGVEQFF

D: TRBD1
V: TRBV6-6
J: TRBJ1-2
CDR3: CASSYTGQGLYGYTF

D: TRBD1
V: TRBV11-2
J: TRBJ2-7
CDR3: CASSHLRGPFYEQYF

D: -
V: TRBV4-3
J: TRBJ1-1
CDR3: CASSQGPRQGTTEAFF

D: TRBD1
V: TRBV4-3
J: TRBJ2-7
CDR3: CASSQNRGRLYEQYF

D: TRBD1
V: TRBV19
J: TRBJ2-5
CDR3: CASSMGEGGDETQYF

D: TRBD1
V: TRBV3-1/TRBV3-2
J: TRBJ1-2
CDR3: CASSPGQGLYGYTF

D: -
V: TRBV7-3
J: TRBJ2-7
CDR3: CASSLDSSYEQYF

D: TRBD1
V: TRBV15
J: TRBJ1-2
CDR3: CATSRDGAWTGFVKGYTF

D: -
V: TRBV19
J: TRBJ1-1
CDR3: CASSTFGGGNTEAFF

D: -
V: TRBV7-2
J: TRBJ2-7
CDR3: CASSLLSRGFYEQYF

D: -
V: TRBV7-4
J: TRBJ1-5
CDR3: CASSLRGGQPQHF

D: -
V: TRBV4-2
J: TRBJ1-1
CDR3: CASSLTSTVNTEAFF

D: TRBD1
V: TRBV9
J: TRBJ1-2
CDR3: CASSVLDRAIYGYTF

D: -
V: TRBV7-9
J: TRBJ2-7
CDR3: CASRQTGTRYSYEQYF

D: TRBD1
V: TRBV10-3
J: TRBJ2-7
CDR3: CAIGQGRNEQYF

D: TRBD1
V: TRBV5-1
J: TRBJ1-2
CDR3: CASGITGGHGYTF

D: -
V: TRBV4-1
J: TRBJ1-4
CDR3: CASSQLVPNEKLFF

D: -
V: TRBV23-1
J: TRBJ1-1
CDR3: CASSQLKTPENTEAFF

D: -
V: TRBV25-1
J: TRBJ1-4
CDR3: CASRAGVEKLFF

D: -
V: TRBV15
J: TRBJ1-1
CDR3: CATKGGRLEGEAFF

D: -
V: TRBV5-1
J: TRBJ1-1
CDR3: CASSQGNRVVAEAFF

D: -
V: TRBV6-5
J: TRBJ1-2
CDR3: CASSYLTDYGYTF

D: TRBD1
V: TRBV7-2
J: TRBJ1-5
CDR3: CASSFEGQPSSNQPQHF

D: -
V: TRBV27
J: TRBJ1-2
CDR3: CASKWATGRHYGYTF

D: -
V: TRBV5-1
J: TRBJ2-5
CDR3: CASSFSGVQETQYF

D: TRBD1
V: TRBV18
J: TRBJ1-5
CDR3: CASSQDRALGTQHF

D: TRBD1
V: TRBV2
J: TRBJ2-3
CDR3: CASRGQVFTDTQYF

D: -
V: TRBV14
J: TRBJ1-6
CDR3: CASSQDPQGLSPLHF

D: -
V: TRBV6-5
J: TRBJ1-1
CDR3: CASNTEMNTEAFF

D: -
V: TRBV18
J: TRBJ2-1
CDR3: CASSPGPGVDEQFF

D: TRBD1
V: TRBV29-1
J: TRBJ2-1
CDR3: CSVKETGANLNEQFF

D: TRBD1
V: TRBV14
J: TRBJ1-1
CDR3: CASSQDLLPLGTGRNLNTEAFF